The clone carrying this T cell receptor (beta chain) was picked up many times. Antigen unknown. This CDR3 region has 13 residues. CDR1 and CDR2 (germline): SGHRS, YFSETQ. V shed 1 base and J shed 6 bases, with 7 bases lying between them. These data are taken from a study of T cell repertoires in cytomegalovirus infection. As for the study in general: Through public TCR beta signatures, both CMV infection and matching HLA type were indicated. Study-wide findings and caveats: Predominance within the ex vivo response was attributable to HLA-C-restricted CMV-specific TCR beta clonotypes.

TCRdb itself ran the reads through MiXCR, one entry per CDR3 protein. The table includes about 300,000 distinct CDR3 sequences, about a tenth detected once. The sequence came from a human donor in good health (CMV status not recorded). Some clones in this sample may be carry-over from other donors' samples. The specimen sequenced was PBMCs. This chain links TRBV5-1 with TRBJ2-2; D uncertain. The CDR3 sequence: CASSLSHAGELFF. Here the CDR3 DNA reads TGCGCCAGCAGCTTGTCCCACGCCGGGGAGCTGTTTTTT. The full variable domain, rest sourced from reference TRBV5-1 and TRBJ2-2, is KAGVTQTPRYLIKTRGQQVTLSCSPISGHRSVSWYQQTPGQGLQFLFEYFSETQRNKGNFPGRFSGRQFSNSRSEMNVSTLELGDSALYLCASSLSHAGELFFGEGSRLTVL.